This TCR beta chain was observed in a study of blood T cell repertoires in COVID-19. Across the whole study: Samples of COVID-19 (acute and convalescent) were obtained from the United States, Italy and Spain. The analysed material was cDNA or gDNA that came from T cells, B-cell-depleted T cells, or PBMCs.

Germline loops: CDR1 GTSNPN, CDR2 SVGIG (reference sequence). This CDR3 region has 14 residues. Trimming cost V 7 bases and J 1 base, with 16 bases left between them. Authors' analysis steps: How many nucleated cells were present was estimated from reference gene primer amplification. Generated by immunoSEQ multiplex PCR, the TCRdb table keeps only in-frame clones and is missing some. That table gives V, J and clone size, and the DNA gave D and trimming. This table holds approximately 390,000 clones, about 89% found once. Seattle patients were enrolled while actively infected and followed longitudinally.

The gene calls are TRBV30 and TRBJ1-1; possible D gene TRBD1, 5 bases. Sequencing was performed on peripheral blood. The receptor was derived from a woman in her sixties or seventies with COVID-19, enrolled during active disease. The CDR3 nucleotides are TGTGCCTACCTCGGGCGGGGGTCGAACACTGAAGCTTTCTTT. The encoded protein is CAYLGRGSNTEAFF.